These T cell receptor beta chains were read from a single sample in a study of blood T cell repertoires in COVID-19. The repertoire was sequenced with immunoSEQ multiplex PCR; TCRdb's copy has only in-frame clones and lacks some. The sample carries under 200,000 clones, 80% to 90% recorded once. The sample comprised peripheral blood. The origin of the receptors is a woman aged 60-70 years with COVID-19, enrolled during active disease. CDR3s leave out the opening cysteine and the closing phenylalanine or tryptophan. The order of the fields is V gene, clone size, J gene, CDR3 protein. Only some rows state a clone size, as once, few, many or a class for expanded clones.

TRBV4-3	-	TRBJ2-1	ASSQVQGGYNEQF
TRBV6-4	-	TRBJ2-2	ASSVGGRPGELF
TRBV29-1	-	TRBJ2-7	SVEDLLGGEQY
TRBV24-1	-	TRBJ1-2	ATRRGPGGGYT
TRBV24-1	-	TRBJ1-2	ATSERDRGHGYT
TRBV5-4	-	TRBJ2-7	ASSPGTSGRAGEQY
TRBV6-5	-	TRBJ2-7	ASRFTGTASIEQY
TRBV28	-	TRBJ2-7	ASRGPGLADEQY
TRBV18	-	TRBJ2-7	ASSPRPWTAFSYEQY
TRBV6-5	-	TRBJ2-5	AIGTGGETQY
TRBV19	few	TRBJ1-5	ASSSGQFGNQPQH
TRBV5-6	-	TRBJ2-1	ASSLGQGYNEQF
TRBV9	-	TRBJ2-7	ASSVASGGNYEQY
TRBV7-2	-	TRBJ1-1	ASRAGPNTEAF
TRBV19	-	TRBJ2-2	ASSMMAGDVRTPAKLF
TRBV19	few	TRBJ2-7	ASSIVEGRGYEQY